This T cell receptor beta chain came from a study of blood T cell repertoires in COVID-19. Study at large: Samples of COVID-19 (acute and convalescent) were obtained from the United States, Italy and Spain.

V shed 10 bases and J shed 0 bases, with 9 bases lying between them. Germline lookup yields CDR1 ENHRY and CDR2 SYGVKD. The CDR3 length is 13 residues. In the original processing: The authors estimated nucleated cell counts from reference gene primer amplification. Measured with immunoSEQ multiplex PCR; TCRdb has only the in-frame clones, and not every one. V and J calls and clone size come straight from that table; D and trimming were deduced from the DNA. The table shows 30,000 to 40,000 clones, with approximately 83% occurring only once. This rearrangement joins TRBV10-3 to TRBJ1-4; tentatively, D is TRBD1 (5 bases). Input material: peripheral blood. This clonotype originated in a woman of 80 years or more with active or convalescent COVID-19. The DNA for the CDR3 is TGTGCCACTGGGGCGGCAACTAATGAAAAACTGTTTTTT. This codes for CATGAATNEKLFF.